The entry below describes one T cell receptor (beta chain). No antigen is known for it. There are no base qualities to consult, and no much larger clone falls within one base. The donors were healthy, HIV-negative adults with no recently reported acute infections or vaccinations. Every donor was a Caucasian adult residing in Nashville, Tennessee, USA. CD4+ T cells were enriched by magnetic negative selection; naive cells were then positively selected on CD45RA, and the negative fraction formed the memory subset. Blood was collected by leukapheresis, and PBMCs were isolated by Ficoll-Histopaque density gradient centrifugation and then cryopreserved in liquid nitrogen vapor phase. Analytical flow cytometry was used to check the purity and quantity of every magnetically sorted T cell population. Genomic DNA was isolated from every sorted fraction and measured by UV absorbance on a Nanodrop 2000c. After removal of 4 bases from V and 6 bases from J, the junction retains 12 bases not matched to a gene. Based on the germline V gene, the CDR1 and CDR2 sequences are SGHTA and FQGNSA. The cysteine opens and the phenylalanine closes a CDR3 of 15 amino acids. The kept DNA is CDR3 alone, 45 bases in frame from the first base.

The data were taken from a study of shared clonotypes between healthy human individuals (dated by TCRdb to about 2020). Notes on the research overall: A couple of women and a few men aged 18 to 49 years were included in the cohort. For each donor, CD4 naive and CD4 memory were each run on three plates, CD8 naive on two plates, and CD8 memory on one plate. The study deeply sequenced blood TCR repertoires of about 5 healthy adults to estimate repertoire size and the extent of clonotype sharing between individuals. Different laboratories and diverse techniques were used to prepare libraries and sequence TCR repertoires, to increase sequencing depth and limit assay-specific biases. Leukapheresis yielded between about 0.9 and 8.9 billion PBMCs per donor. Paper-wide results and their limitations: Pairwise subsampling indicated that sequencing depth was expected to affect the degree of clonotype sharing among donors. Because the study included only a small number of donors, the genetic and exposure-history diversity represented was limited. Sharing across several donors was observed for roughly 5.4% of naive CD4, 3% to 3.5% of naive CD8, about 2.3% of memory CD4, and roughly 0.4% of memory CD8 clonotypes. Clonotypes shared by all four sorted-subset donors showed higher generation probabilities than non-shared clonotypes. Naive subsets generally had larger estimated clonotype richness than memory subsets. Sampling was restricted to blood, and TCR repertoires in tissues likely differ from the TCR repertoires found in blood. Even with the large sequencing depth, rarefaction of the sorted-subset datasets indicated that sequencing was incomplete.

Using the deep immunoSEQ assay, multiplex PCR amplified TCR CDR3 regions from genomic DNA. Extracted genomic DNA from each cell subset was spread evenly across all wells of several immunoSEQ 96-well plates, with each plate serving as a replicate. For sorted subsets, approximately 200 ng of genomic DNA, equivalent to 30,000 or so T cell genomes, went into each replicate PCR. Purified libraries were quantified with a Qubit 3.0 fluorometer, sized on a Bioanalyzer 2100, and re-quantified with the KAPA Library Quantification kit. Each immunoSEQ 96-well plate was sequenced on its own single-read 150-cycle Illumina NextSeq 550 flow cell. On the study's bioinformatics: Because only junctional sequences without quality scores were contained in the immunoSEQ output, filtering matching that applied to full-length reads could not be performed. To assign V/J genes and CDR3, sequences were annotated against IMGT germline references using PyIR, a Python wrapper for IgBLAST v1.9. Reads with weak V/J assignments (E-value above 1e-6), missing CDR3, stop codons, out-of-frame junctions, or ambiguous translated residues were removed. A V3J clonotype was defined by an identical inferred V gene, J gene, and CDR3 amino acid sequence. Percentage overlap between repertoires was calculated by dividing the number of shared unique clonotypes by the size of the smaller repertoire. Three approaches were used to assess repertoire richness: RTK rarefaction, the Chao1 estimator, and Recon v2.1 estimates of unobserved clonotypes. For all TCRbeta clonotypes obtained by the gDNA method from a few donors, generation probabilities were computed with OLGA. TCRdb provides this immuneACCESS table in a form limited to in-frame rearrangements. Some clones are lacking; in checked studies, under half of them reflect an unresolved V gene, and why the rest are absent is not known. V, J and clone size are taken as reported in that table, and D and trimming were inferred from the DNA itself. This sample is represented by about 980,000 clones; around three quarters of them were singletons. The ten top clones hold around 1.5% of the sample.

The TCR sequence derives from a man aged 18 to 29 in good health. The rearrangement joined TRBV7-2 to TRBJ2-7, with 7 bases matching TRBD1. Material for sequencing was memory CD4+ T cells sorted from blood. The cell subset or site label, as the study defines it: CD45RA-negative fraction. The DNA reads as follows: TGTGCCAGCAGCTCCAGACAGGGACGGACTGGCGAGCAGTACTTC. This gives the protein CASSSRQGRTGEQYF.